The 4 T cell receptor beta chains below come from one sample, sequenced in a study of blood T cell repertoires in COVID-19. The table came from immunoSEQ multiplex PCR; TCRdb's copy has only in-frame clones and leaves some out. The sample consists of 70,000 or so clones, more than 75% of them appearing once. The sample comprised peripheral blood. The receptors were gathered from a man aged 50 to 59 with acute or convalescent COVID-19.

This chain uses TRBV11-2 with TRBJ2-1; 7 positions match TRBD1. The J segment lost 7 bases and the V segment lost 5 bases, leaving 11 bases of the junction unmatched. CDR1 and CDR2 (germline): SGHAT, FQNNGV. The CDR3 is 15 amino acids. This chain's CDR3 is CASSTLTGWRNEQFF. The CDR3 nucleotides are TGTGCCAGCAGCACCCTGACAGGGTGGAGAAATGAGCAGTTCTTC. Complete variable domain (other parts from reference TRBV11-2 and TRBJ2-1): EAGVAQSPRYKIIEKRQSVAFWCNPISGHATLYWYQQILGQGPKLLIQFQNNGVVDDSQLPKDRFSAERLKGVDSTLKIQPAKLEDSAVYLCASSTLTGWRNEQFFGPGTRLTVL.

This clone showed up just once. The genes are TRBV6-2 or TRBV6-3 and TRBJ1-5; TRBD1 might be the D (6 bases). The CDR3 length is 15 residues. Germline V gene sequence: CDR1 MNHEY, CDR2 SVGEGT. The V end was cut by 2 bases, the J end by 7 bases, with 15 bases between. The CDR3 here is CASSYPGQGGQPQHF. The CDR3 region has the DNA TGTGCCAGCAGTTACCCGGGACAAGGGGGACAGCCCCAGCATTTT.

CDR3 nucleotide sequence: TGTGCCAGCAGCCAAATGGACAGGGGGGAGACCCAGTACTTC. It codes for CASSQMDRGETQYF. This rearrangement joins TRBV4-2 to TRBJ2-5; 10 positions agree with TRBD1. The CDR3 extends over 14 amino acids. Trimming took 2 bases from V and 5 from J; bases not matched to a gene: 2. CDR1 LGHNA and CDR2 YNFKEQ come from the germline V gene.

CDR3: CASSTRGSGQGEQFF. The CDR3 DNA reads as TGTGCCAGTAGTACCAGGGGGTCTGGCCAGGGTGAGCAGTTCTTC. This chain joins TRBV19 and TRBJ2-1; TRBD1 matches 7 bases. Looked up from germline, CDR1 is LNHDA and CDR2 is SQIVND (reference sequence). After removal of 4 bases from V and 9 bases from J, the junction contained 12 bases not matched to a gene. This CDR3 is built from 15 residues. The variable domain in full, completed from reference TRBV19 and TRBJ2-1, reads DGGITQSPKYLFRKEGQNVTLSCEQNLNHDAMYWYRQDPGQGLRLIYYSQIVNDFQKGDIAEGYSVSREKKESFPLTVTSAQKNPTAFYLCASSTRGSGQGEQFFGPGTRLTVL.